This T cell receptor beta chain was obtained from a study of tumor-infiltrating lymphocytes in primary liver carcinoma. Study details: Primary liver carcinoma, confirmed by histopathology, was surgically resected.

TCR beta cDNA was made from 500 ng total RNA with a constant-region primer. Three-round nested multiplex PCR performed with slightly modified ARM-PCR produced the TCR beta libraries. Running 9 to 11 cycles apiece, the first two PCR rounds relied on TRBV1-TRBV30 forward primers together with a C-beta reverse primer. TCRdb recomputed calls from the multiplex PCR reads with MiXCR, one row per CDR3 protein. The sample includes 150,000 to 200,000 distinct CDR3 sequences, around 60% of them seen just once. CDR1 and CDR2 from the germline V gene are SQVTM and ANQGSEA. The length of the CDR3 is 16 residues. About this clonotype: An end of the junction differs from the germline gene, which may be a read error.

Unsorted whole blood supplied the blood RNA, and germline DNA was isolated too. Infection with HBV was chronic in patients; they were treatment-naive. Sequenced: peripheral blood. The chain carries TRBV29-1 and TRBJ2-1; possibly TRBD2 for D (6 bases). The sequence was collected from a man between 40 and 49 years old with primary liver carcinoma and hepatitis B virus infection. The CDR3 DNA reads TGCAGCCTTGAATACGGTAGCGGAGTCTCCTACAATGAGCAGTTCTTC. This encodes CSLEYGSGVSYNEQFF.